This TCR delta chain is drawn from a study of delta chains in infants with herpesvirus infections. Study-level background: A public fetal Vdelta1/Vgamma8 clonotype was sought in postnatally CMV-infected infants. General study results and limits: Later infection age appeared linked to lower public-clonotype frequency among Vdelta1 cells.

With respect to this clone: Antigen specificity is unknown.

The trim removed 4 bases at V and 1 base at J, leaving 16 bases unmatched. The V gene's germline CDR1 is TSWWSYY and CDR2 QGS. The CDR3 contains 20 residues. TCR cDNA was made from PBMC RNA with gamma- and delta-chain-specific primers. TCRdb re-called the RT-PCR reads with CATT. The sample carries 1,200 to 1,500 delta-chain clones, 25% to 30% recorded once. This chain joins TRDV1 and TRDJ2; TRDD3 aligns across 9 bases. The source of this sequence is a human donor who was a Ugandan infant, either HIV-exposed or HIV-unexposed (not recorded which). This material consisted of peripheral blood, taken at time point 1 of longitudinal follow-up. The CDR3 is CALGGPTKWGLGDLTAQLFF. CDR3 bases: TGTGCTCTTGGGGGTCCTACGAAGTGGGGACTGGGGGATTTGACAGCACAACTCTTCTTT.